The rows below give T cell receptor beta chains drawn from one sample of a study of regulatory T cells in long-lasting Graves disease. MiXCR, applied by TCRdb to the multiplex PCR reads, yields one record per CDR3 protein. Of around 450,000 distinct CDR3 sequences listed, about 22% are singletons. Sequencing used peripheral blood mononuclear cells (PBMCs), obtained when the disease was refractory, from a patient treated with antithyroid drugs. These receptors originate from a female donor with Graves disease. Both conserved end residues are part of each CDR3. D genes are given only for firm matches. Size tells how often a clone was seen (once, few, many) or the class of an expanded clone, and some rows leave it out.

D gene,V gene,clone size,J gene,CDR3 protein,CDR3 DNA
NA,TRBV28,many,TRBJ2-5,CASSETMGETQYF,TGTGCCAGCAGCGAAACCATGGGAGAGACCCAGTACTTC
NA,TRBV19,few,TRBJ1-3,CASSTDAPGGNTIYF,TGTGCCAGTAGTACCGACGCGCCGGGTGGAAACACCATATATTTT
TRBD1,TRBV6-4,NA,TRBJ1-1,CASSYRGDRLNTEAFF,TGTGCCAGCAGTTACAGAGGGGACAGATTGAACACTGAAGCTTTCTTT
NA,TRBV27,many,TRBJ1-3,CASSLTGTGNTIYF,TGTGCCAGCAGTTTGACGGGGACTGGAAACACCATATATTTT
TRBD2,TRBV7-2,NA,TRBJ2-7,CASSLAAGTTYYEQYF,TGTGCCAGCAGCTTAGCGGCAGGGACTACTTACTACGAGCAGTACTTC
TRBD1,TRBV12-3/TRBV12-4,few,TRBJ1-2,CASRPTGGRYGYTF,TGTGCCAGCAGACCGACAGGGGGGCGGTATGGCTACACCTTC
NA,TRBV6-1,NA,TRBJ1-1,CASINPGNRGEAFF,TGTGCCAGCATCAATCCAGGTAATAGGGGTGAAGCTTTCTTT
NA,TRBV28,many,TRBJ2-7,CASSFRRRSSYEQYF,TGTGCCAGCAGTTTTAGGCGCCGAAGCTCCTACGAGCAGTACTTC
NA,TRBV20-1,many,TRBJ2-5,CSIKMGVWGETQYF,TGCAGTATCAAAATGGGGGTGTGGGGAGAGACCCAGTACTTC
NA,TRBV28,many,TRBJ1-1,CASTGGYNTEAFF,TGTGCCAGCACCGGGGGCTATAACACTGAAGCTTTCTTT
TRBD2,TRBV7-8,NA,TRBJ2-1,CASVPTGTSGGREQFF,TGTGCCAGCGTCCCAACCGGGACTAGCGGGGGTAGGGAGCAGTTCTTC
TRBD1,TRBV7-2,many,TRBJ1-5,CASSKQGARPQHF,TGTGCCAGCAGCAAACAGGGGGCTCGGCCCCAGCATTTT
TRBD2,TRBV14,NA,TRBJ2-1,CASSQAPAGGNNEQFF,TGTGCCAGCAGCCAAGCTCCAGCGGGAGGAAATAATGAGCAGTTCTTC
NA,TRBV3-1,few,TRBJ1-6,CASSQRGVSYNSPLHF,TGTGCCAGCAGCCAACGGGGGGTATCCTATAATTCACCCCTCCACTTT
NA,TRBV28,many,TRBJ2-7,CASSSSTVSSYEQYF,TGTGCCAGCAGTTCATCGACGGTTAGCTCCTACGAGCAGTACTTC
NA,TRBV28,many,TRBJ1-1,CATPSEEGTEAFF,TGTGCCACCCCCTCGGAGGAGGGCACTGAAGCTTTCTTT
NA,TRBV28,NA,TRBJ2-3,CASSRRTLSTDTQYF,TGTGCCAGCAGTCGAAGGACTCTTAGCACAGATACGCAGTATTTT
TRBD2,TRBV3-1,few,TRBJ2-5,CASSPGTSKSETQYF,TGTGCCAGCAGCCCGGGGACTAGCAAGTCGGAGACCCAGTACTTC
TRBD1,TRBV4-2,few,TRBJ1-2,CASSQDWTGGVGYTF,TGTGCCAGCAGCCAAGATTGGACAGGGGGCGTTGGCTACACCTTC
NA,TRBV3-1,many,TRBJ2-5,CASSFSGTNQETQYF,TGTGCCAGCAGCTTTTCCGGGACAAACCAAGAGACCCAGTACTTC
NA,TRBV30,NA,TRBJ1-1,CAWSLTGGWTEAFF,TGTGCCTGGAGTTTGACAGGTGGATGGACTGAAGCTTTCTTT
NA,TRBV28,many,TRBJ1-4,CASSLAGAWSEKLFF,TGTGCCAGCAGTTTGGCAGGGGCTTGGAGTGAAAAACTGTTTTTT
NA,TRBV12-3/TRBV12-4,NA,TRBJ1-1,CASSFTAYTEAFF,TGTGCCAGCAGTTTTACCGCGTACACTGAAGCTTTCTTT
NA,TRBV27,few,TRBJ1-1,CASSLKFGGTEAFF,TGTGCCAGCAGTTTGAAGTTTGGGGGAACTGAAGCTTTCTTT
TRBD1,TRBV11-3,few,TRBJ2-2,CASSLDQGVTTGELFF,TGTGCCAGCAGCTTAGATCAGGGGGTAACCACCGGGGAGCTGTTTTTT
NA,TRBV6-5,NA,TRBJ2-3,CASSSPTGQQYF,TGTGCCAGCAGTTCCCCCACGGGACAGCAGTATTTT
TRBD2,TRBV12-3/TRBV12-4,NA,TRBJ2-2,CASSLGGEAGELFF,TGTGCCAGCAGTTTGGGGGGGGAGGCCGGGGAGCTGTTTTTT
NA,TRBV7-2,few,TRBJ2-7,CASSSDGAGLYEQYF,TGTGCCAGCAGCTCGGATGGGGCGGGACTCTACGAGCAGTACTTC
TRBD2,TRBV28,NA,TRBJ2-5,CASSLGGLAGMQETQYF,TGTGCCAGCAGTTTAGGGGGGCTAGCGGGCATGCAAGAGACCCAGTACTTC
NA,TRBV6-1,many,TRBJ1-5,CASSEAGSNQPQHF,TGTGCCAGCAGTGAAGCAGGGTCCAATCAGCCCCAGCATTTT
NA,TRBV5-1,few,TRBJ1-3,CASSLSSNDGNTIYF,TGCGCCAGCAGCTTGTCGAGCAATGACGGAAACACCATATATTTT
NA,TRBV5-1,NA,TRBJ1-3,CASSLETGLGNTIYF,TGCGCCAGCAGCTTGGAAACCGGGCTCGGAAACACCATATATTTT
TRBD1,TRBV19,few,TRBJ1-6,CASSDLQGAGSPLHF,TGTGCCAGTAGTGACCTACAGGGGGCAGGATCACCCCTCCACTTT
TRBD1,TRBV7-6,few,TRBJ1-1,CASSLGGTGNTEAFF,TGTGCCAGCAGCTTAGGAGGGACAGGGAACACTGAAGCTTTCTTT
NA,TRBV27,many,TRBJ1-5,CASSFPARKQPQHF,TGTGCCAGCAGTTTCCCCGCGCGGAAGCAGCCCCAGCATTTT
NA,TRBV12-5,many,TRBJ2-4,CASGLVNGPPNIQYF,TGTGCTAGTGGTTTGGTAAATGGACCACCAAACATTCAGTACTTC
NA,TRBV6-1,NA,TRBJ1-3,CASSPLGGISGNTIYF,TGTGCCAGCAGCCCCTTAGGAGGCATCTCTGGAAACACCATATATTTT
NA,TRBV7-2,few,TRBJ1-1,CASSSAPEAFF,TGTGCCAGCAGTTCTGCCCCTGAAGCTTTCTTT
NA,TRBV7-9,few,TRBJ2-6,CASSSSRGGLSGANVLTF,TGTGCCAGCAGCTCTAGCAGGGGCGGTCTCTCTGGGGCCAACGTCCTGACTTTC
NA,TRBV7-8,few,TRBJ1-3,CASSKFISGNTIYF,TGTGCCAGCAGTAAATTTATTTCTGGAAACACCATATATTTT
TRBD1,TRBV2,many,TRBJ1-1,CASNRDRGSNTEAFF,TGTGCCAGCAACCGGGACAGGGGATCTAACACTGAAGCTTTCTTT
TRBD1,TRBV7-2,few,TRBJ2-7,CASSLFAGGTYEQYF,TGTGCCAGCAGCTTATTCGCAGGGGGCACCTACGAGCAGTACTTC
TRBD2,TRBV15,many,TRBJ2-7,CATGTLAGSEQYF,TGTGCCACCGGGACCCTAGCGGGGTCCGAGCAGTACTTC
NA,TRBV3-1,many,TRBJ2-5,CASSQDIGAWETQYF,TGTGCCAGCAGCCAAGATATCGGGGCTTGGGAGACCCAGTACTTC
NA,TRBV11-3,many,TRBJ1-5,CASFGIRDQPQHF,TGTGCCAGCTTCGGCATCCGGGACCAGCCCCAGCATTTT
NA,TRBV9,many,TRBJ1-6,CASSVGPVRDSPLHF,TGTGCCAGCAGCGTAGGGCCCGTCCGGGATTCACCCCTCCACTTT
TRBD2,TRBV20-1,few,TRBJ2-2,CSAREVGGAVGELFF,TGCAGTGCTAGGGAGGTCGGGGGGGCCGTCGGGGAGCTGTTTTTT
NA,TRBV29-1,few,TRBJ2-7,CSVEGANYEQYF,TGCAGCGTTGAAGGGGCCAACTACGAGCAGTACTTC
NA,TRBV20-1,few,TRBJ2-7,CSARDGGSGEQYF,TGCAGTGCTAGAGATGGGGGGTCGGGGGAGCAGTACTTC
NA,TRBV5-6,NA,TRBJ2-7,CASSFAGRFYEQYF,TGTGCCAGCAGCTTCGCAGGACGGTTCTACGAGCAGTACTTC
NA,TRBV12-3/TRBV12-4,many,TRBJ2-4,CASSLVGGQAPQNIQYF,TGTGCCAGCAGTTTAGTAGGGGGGCAAGCTCCTCAAAACATTCAGTACTTC
NA,TRBV12-3/TRBV12-4,many,TRBJ1-1,CASSLGPDWNTEAFF,TGTGCCAGCAGTTTAGGTCCCGATTGGAACACTGAAGCTTTCTTT
NA,TRBV29-1,many,TRBJ1-5,CSVAKDYNQPQHF,TGCAGCGTTGCTAAGGATTACAATCAGCCCCAGCATTTT
NA,TRBV7-3,few,TRBJ2-2,CASSLNRELVSAGELFF,TGTGCCAGCAGCCTAAATAGGGAACTAGTATCGGCCGGGGAGCTGTTTTTT
TRBD1,TRBV11-2,NA,TRBJ2-5,CASSLSGQGGETQYF,TGTGCCAGCAGCCTTTCGGGACAGGGAGGCGAGACCCAGTACTTC
NA,TRBV15,NA,TRBJ2-7,CATSRHPTTWEQYF,TGTGCCACCAGCAGACATCCGACGACATGGGAGCAGTACTTC
TRBD1,TRBV19,NA,TRBJ1-5,CASSGTGYYSNQPQHF,TGTGCCAGTAGTGGGACAGGGTATTATAGCAATCAGCCCCAGCATTTT